The clone carrying this T cell receptor beta chain was observed at least ten times. What it recognizes is unknown. The sample belongs to a study of response to subunit inactivated influenza vaccine. Study conclusions and caveats: New T cells are recruited in small numbers by each seasonal influenza vaccination, according to the authors' suggestion.

TCRdb used MiXCR to reprocess the RT-PCR reads, holding one entry per CDR3 protein. This sample has around 180,000 distinct CDR3 sequences, with about 9% found just once. Germline CDR1 reads LGHNA; CDR2 reads YSLEER. V lost 3 bases to trimming and J lost 4 bases, with 12 bases between them. This CDR3 is built from 15 residues. The chain joins TRBV4-3 to TRBJ2-2; D possibly matches TRBD1 or TRBD2 (5 bases each). The TCR originated in a man aged 50-59 years who received an inactivated influenza vaccine. Here the sequenced sample was non-naive T cells sorted from PBMCs, taken on the day of vaccination. CDR3 nucleotides: TGCGCCAGCAGCCAGGCCGCCGGGGCCACCGGGGAGCTGTTTTTT. This sequence encodes CASSQAAGATGELFF.